The 25 T cell receptor beta chains given below trace back to one sample, sequenced in a study of cytomegalovirus exposure and HLA in healthy donors. Using immunoSEQ multiplex PCR, the repertoire was profiled, and TCRdb retains in-frame clones only, with some absent. The sample holds hundreds of thousands of clones, 87% seen once. Sequencing was done on a sample of PBMCs. The receptors stem from a woman aged 18-29 years in good health and CMV-seropositive.

The chain couples TRBV6-1 to TRBJ2-7, with D uncertain. Trimming pared 5 bases from V and 0 bases from J, leaving 8 bases between. The CDR3 loop spans 13 amino acids. Germline V gene sequence: CDR1 MNHNS, CDR2 SASEGT. CDR3 sequence (DNA): TGTGCCAGCAGTCTGCTACGCTCCTACGAGCAGTACTTC. Translating it yields CASSLLRSYEQYF.

V gene TRBV5-1 combines with J gene TRBJ2-3, with TRBD2 identical over 9 bases. CDR3 size: 15 residues. The trim removed 2 bases at V and 11 bases at J, leaving 12 bases unmatched. Germline V CDR1 and CDR2: SGHRS, YFSETQ. The CDR3 DNA reads TGCGCCAGCAGCTTCGAGGGAGCGGGGGGCCGCGGGCAGTATTTT. This sequence encodes CASSFEGAGGRGQYF.

The chain employs TRBV5-4 and TRBJ2-7; 14 nucleotides match TRBD2. The ends lost 3 bases at V and 6 bases at J; junction bases unmatched: 2. This CDR3 contains 14 residues. Germline CDR1 reads SGHNT; CDR2 reads YYREEE (reference sequence). DNA for the CDR3: TGTGCCAGCAGCTGGGGGACTAGCGGGAGCGAGCAGTACTTC. Protein sequence: CASSWGTSGSEQYF.

This chain connects TRBV6-6 to TRBJ1-1, with 10 bases matching TRBD1. Looked up from germline, CDR1 is MNHNY and CDR2 is SVGAGI (reference sequence). J gave up 5 bases and V 4 bases, and 7 bases lay outside the gene matches. This CDR3 has 15 residues. For the CDR3, the DNA is TGTGCCAGCAGTTGGGGAGAGGACAGGGGGACTGAAGCTTTCTTT. Its protein is CASSWGEDRGTEAFF.

The rearrangement joins TRBV13 to TRBJ2-2; 11 positions match TRBD2. With V trimmed by 2 bases and J by 6 bases, 2 bases remained unmatched. Germline values: CDR1 PRHDT, CDR2 FYEKMQ (reference sequence). The CDR3 is made up of 15 amino acids. This CDR3 reads CASSLTSGSPGELFF. The CDR3 DNA follows: TGTGCCAGCAGCTTAACTAGCGGGAGCCCCGGGGAGCTGTTTTTT.

For the CDR3, the DNA is TGTGCCAGCACTCCGCCCAGGGGAACTAATGAAAAACTGTTTTTT. This translates into CASTPPRGTNEKLFF. The chain links TRBV2 to TRBJ1-4; D possibly corresponds to TRBD1 (6 bases). The CDR3 contains 15 residues. Germline CDR1 reads SNHLY; CDR2 reads FYNNEI. Trimming stripped 7 bases from V and 1 base from J, with 13 bases between.

This chain connects TRBV9 to TRBJ2-7; D gene unclear. In germline, CDR1 is SGDLS, CDR2 YYNGEE. This CDR3 comprises 14 residues. Trimming removed 4 bases at V and 2 bases at J, with 13 bases between. This CDR3 reads CASSPWPRTYEQYF. Here the CDR3 DNA reads TGTGCCAGCAGCCCCTGGCCCAGAACCTACGAGCAGTACTTC. Based on the CDR3 plus reference TRBV9 and TRBJ2-7, the full variable domain is DSGVTQTPKHLITATGQRVTLRCSPRSGDLSVYWYQQSLDQGLQFLIQYYNGEERAKGNILERFSAQQFPDLHSELNLSSLELGDSALYFCASSPWPRTYEQYFGPGTRLTVT.

This clone was detected only once. The chain has TRBV7-2 and TRBJ2-7; a weak D match, TRBD2 (6 bases). V lost 3 bases and J lost 2, with 11 bases in between. Germline V lookup: CDR1 SGHTA, CDR2 FQGNSA. The CDR3 length is 14 residues. This CDR3 reads CASSFSSVTYEQYF. CDR3 sequence (DNA): TGTGCCAGCAGCTTTTCTAGCGTGACCTACGAGCAGTACTTC.

The rearrangement links TRBV28 to TRBJ2-7, with 7 bases matching TRBD1. Germline loops: CDR1 MDHEN, CDR2 SYDVKM. J gave up 0 bases and V 3 bases, and 11 bases lay outside the gene matches. This CDR3 spans 17 amino acids. The CDR3 loop reads CASSLKGLGQSSYEQYF. The CDR3 region has the DNA TGTGCCAGCAGTTTGAAAGGCTTGGGACAGAGCTCCTACGAGCAGTACTTC. The whole variable domain, remainder taken from reference TRBV28 and TRBJ2-7, is DVKVTQSSRYLVKRTGEKVFLECVQDMDHENMFWYRQDPGLGLRLIYFSYDVKMKEKGDIPEGYSVSREKKERFSLILESASTNQTSMYLCASSLKGLGQSSYEQYFGPGTRLTVT.

The chain links TRBV10-2 to TRBJ1-2, with a tentative D call TRBD1 (5 bases). Germline V gene data show CDR1 as WSHSY and CDR2 as SAAADI. This CDR3 spans 14 amino acids. Trimming shortened V by 7 bases and J by 3 bases, and 15 bases separated the two germline ends. In nucleotides, the CDR3 is TGCGCCAGCACCCCGGCAGGGTGGGACTATGGCTACACCTTC. Residues: CASTPAGWDYGYTF.

This chain connects TRBV25-1 to TRBJ1-1; 9 nucleotides agree with TRBD1. Germline V CDR1 and CDR2: MGHDK, SYGVNS. Unmatched junction bases numbered 13, after V lost 5 bases and J lost 0 bases. CDR3 length equals 18 residues. The chain's CDR3 is CASSTRTGTGLMNTEAFF. DNA of the CDR3: TGTGCCAGCAGTACCCGTACCGGGACAGGGCTCATGAACACTGAAGCTTTCTTT.

The J gene is TRBJ2-7, the V gene TRBV4-2, with no clear D. CDR3 length: 12 residues. V was clipped by 1 base and J by 4 bases, with 5 bases between them. Germline loops: CDR1 LGHNA, CDR2 YNFKEQ. CDR3 protein: CASSQVKYEQYF. The CDR3 coding sequence is TGTGCCAGCAGCCAAGTCAAATACGAGCAGTACTTC.

V gene TRBV27 combines with J gene TRBJ2-3; 9 bases agree with TRBD2. This CDR3 is built from 16 residues. With V trimmed by 3 bases and J by 2 bases, 6 bases remained unmatched. Germline V gene data show CDR1 as MNHEY and CDR2 as SMNVEV (reference sequence). CDR3 amino acids: CASSLIAGGFTDTQYF. DNA of the CDR3: TGTGCCAGCAGTTTGATCGCGGGAGGGTTCACAGATACGCAGTATTTT.

The chain employs TRBV25-1 and TRBJ2-1, with a possible D match to TRBD2 (6 bases). Looked up from germline, CDR1 is MGHDK and CDR2 is SYGVNS. The CDR3 length is 17 residues. V lost 6 bases to trimming and J lost 8 bases, with 26 bases between them. The CDR3 sequence: CASSHPLETGVRYEQFF. The DNA of the CDR3 is TGTGCCAGCAGCCACCCCCTCGAGACGGGAGTAAGGTATGAGCAGTTCTTC.

The chain uses TRBV27 and TRBJ2-6, with 8 bases fitting TRBD1. The germline CDR1 and CDR2 sequences are MNHEY and SMNVEV (reference sequence). CDR3 size: 19 residues. V lost 3 bases to trimming and J lost 0 bases; unmatched junction nucleotides: 10. In DNA form, the CDR3 reads TGTGCCAGCAGTTTGATGTCAGGGGGCCTAAACTCTGGGGCCAACGTCCTGACTTTC. It specifies CASSLMSGGLNSGANVLTF. Filled out from reference TRBV27 and TRBJ2-6, the complete variable domain reads EAQVTQNPRYLITVTGKKLTVTCSQNMNHEYMSWYRQDPGLGLRQIYYSMNVEVTDKGDVPEGYKVSRKEKRNFPLILESPSPNQTSLYFCASSLMSGGLNSGANVLTFGAGSRLTVL.

The chain uses TRBV27 and TRBJ1-2, with 9 bases matching TRBD1. Per the germline V gene, CDR1 is MNHEY and CDR2 is SMNVEV (reference sequence). There are 16 residues in the CDR3. V was clipped by 2 bases and J by 2 bases; unmatched bases: 6. In DNA form, the CDR3 reads TGTGCCAGCAGTTTACAGAGAGGACAGGGGAACTATGGCTACACCTTC. Its translation: CASSLQRGQGNYGYTF.

The rearrangement joins TRBV5-1 to TRBJ2-3; the match to TRBD1 covers 7 bases. V lost 4 bases to trimming and J lost 3 bases; unmatched junction nucleotides: 8. The CDR3 sequence is 15 residues long. The germline V gene has CDR1 SGHRS and CDR2 YFSETQ. The CDR3 loop reads CASSPGTASTDTQYF. The CDR3 nucleotides read TGCGCCAGCAGCCCTGGGACAGCAAGTACAGATACGCAGTATTTT.

The chain has TRBV27 and TRBJ1-5, with a weak D call TRBD1 (5 bases). This CDR3 has 15 residues. Trimming took 3 bases from V and 3 from J, leaving 12 bases between them. Germline lookup yields CDR1 MNHEY and CDR2 SMNVEV (reference sequence). The CDR3 loop reads CASSFPRGNNQPQHF. DNA of the CDR3: TGTGCCAGCAGTTTCCCGCGGGGCAACAATCAGCCCCAGCATTTT.

This clone has just a few counts. The rearrangement joins TRBV25-1 to TRBJ1-2; the D is unclear. Trimming left V 2 bases short and J 5 bases short, with 9 bases between. Germline V gene sequence: CDR1 MGHDK, CDR2 SYGVNS. This CDR3 has 13 residues. CDR3 DNA sequence: TGTGCCAGCAGTGAAGTTCTAGGTTATGGCTACACCTTC. Protein: CASSEVLGYGYTF.

The gene calls are TRBV9 and TRBJ2-7; TRBD2 matches at 10 bases. Germline assignment: CDR1 SGDLS and CDR2 YYNGEE. The V segment lost 4 bases and the J segment 3 bases; nucleotides outside the gene matches: 7. This CDR3 contains 15 residues. The CDR3 spells CASSPQAGGHYEQYF. DNA for the CDR3: TGTGCCAGCAGCCCCCAAGCGGGAGGGCACTACGAGCAGTACTTC.

This clone has just a few counts. The genes are TRBV11-3 and TRBJ1-1; 9 nucleotides line up with TRBD1. V gave up 5 bases and J gave up 1 base; unmatched junction bases: 2. Germline CDR1 is SGHNT and CDR2 is YENEEA. The CDR3 loop spans 14 amino acids. The CDR3 DNA follows: TGTGCCAGCAGCAAACAGGGGGCGAACACTGAAGCTTTCTTT. It codes for CASSKQGANTEAFF.

The V and J genes are TRBV12-5 and TRBJ1-1, with 8 positions matching TRBD1. This CDR3 has 12 amino acids. The germline gives CDR1 LGHNT, CDR2 FRNRAP. The J segment lost 10 bases and the V segment lost 3 bases, leaving 4 bases of the junction unmatched. CDR3 loop: CASGLGQGPAFF. As DNA, the CDR3 is TGTGCTAGTGGTTTAGGACAGGGCCCAGCTTTCTTT.

The chain is built from TRBV4-1 and TRBJ2-2; 7 bases are shared with TRBD1. The germline V gene has CDR1 MGHRA and CDR2 YSYEKL. J was trimmed by 7 bases and V by 4 bases; bases with no gene match: 15. The CDR3 sequence is 17 residues long. The CDR3 is CASSRRGTGDVGGELFF. CDR3 nucleotides: TGCGCCAGCAGCCGAAGGGGAACAGGGGACGTTGGCGGGGAGCTGTTTTTT.

The chain couples TRBV5-1 to TRBJ2-2, with D perhaps TRBD2 (6 bases). The germline V gene encodes CDR1 SGHRS and CDR2 YFSETQ. This CDR3 contains 16 residues. V lost 2 bases and J lost 7, with 18 bases in between. The CDR3 sequence: CASSFGTGFRDGELFF. CDR3 DNA: TGCGCCAGCAGCTTCGGGACTGGGTTCCGTGACGGGGAGCTGTTTTTT. Combining the CDR3 with reference TRBV5-1 and TRBJ2-2 gives the whole variable domain KAGVTQTPRYLIKTRGQQVTLSCSPISGHRSVSWYQQTPGQGLQFLFEYFSETQRNKGNFPGRFSGRQFSNSRSEMNVSTLELGDSALYLCASSFGTGFRDGELFFGEGSRLTVL.

The chain combines TRBV4-1 with TRBJ2-5; 7 bases agree with TRBD2. From germline, CDR1 is MGHRA and CDR2 YSYEKL. V trimming: 0 bases; J trimming: 7 bases; junction bases outside the gene matches: 11. The CDR3 runs 16 residues. The CDR3 region has the DNA TGCGCCAGCAGCCAAGAACAGCGGGGTCTCCCAGGGACCCAGTACTTC. Translated: CASSQEQRGLPGTQYF.